This TCR beta chain came from a study of T cell repertoires in cytomegalovirus infection. Across the whole study: From public TCR beta signatures came an indication of both CMV infection and matching HLA type.

This CDR3 contains 15 residues. Germline-derived CDR1 and CDR2 are SNHLY and FYNNEI. The V and J ends lost 6 bases and 7 bases, in that order; junction bases with no gene match: 10. Study-wide results and limits: Cumulative public TCR beta family frequency identified CMV carriers with the relevant HLA. HLA-C-restricted CMV-specific TCR beta clonotypes prevailed in the ex vivo response.

TCRdb fed the reads into MiXCR, producing one record per CDR3 protein. Of about 260,000 distinct CDR3 sequences in the sample, approximately 9.2% are singletons; the top ten hold around 15%. About this clonotype: Its antigen is unknown.

Sequencing used PBMCs. The chain combines TRBV2 with TRBJ2-7, with 12 positions matching TRBD1. This TCR came from a human donor in good health (CMV status not recorded). Some clones in this sample may be carry-over from other donors' samples. The CDR3 nucleotides read TGTGCCAGCAGAGGGGGACAGGGGGCTGGAGGGGAGCAGTACTTC. It yields the protein CASRGGQGAGGEQYF. Variable domain in full (rest from reference TRBV2 and TRBJ2-7): EPEVTQTPSHQVTQMGQEVILRCVPISNHLYFYWYRQILGQKVEFLVSFYNNEISEKSEIFDDQFSVERPDGSNFTLKIRSTKLEDSAMYFCASRGGQGAGGEQYFGPGTRLTVT.